One sample yielded the 17 T cell receptor beta chains listed below, sequenced in a study of T-cell memory formation after mild COVID-19. Using its own MiXCR run on the 5' RACE reads, TCRdb lists one record per CDR3 protein. The data hold around 370,000 distinct CDR3 sequences, with under 25% observed a single time. Sequenced sample: PBMCs or a T cell subset sorted from them (not recorded which). The receptors derive from an adult woman who had mild COVID-19 (a few samples of this study predate the infection). Cell type and time point are not known.

The V call is TRBV7-2, the J call TRBJ1-5; D is uncertain. The CDR3 length is 12 residues. Deletions cut 1 base from V and 6 bases from J, with 4 bases between. The germline CDR1 and CDR2 sequences are SGHTA and FQGNSA. CDR3 nucleotide sequence: TGTGCCAGCAGCTTAGACCGTCAGCCCCAGCATTTT. Amino acids: CASSLDRQPQHF.

This clonotype was detected a few times. The V gene is TRBV5-1, the J gene TRBJ2-3, with D hard to call. The CDR3 totals 14 residues. Trimming took off 4 bases at V and 1 base at J, with 10 bases between the two ends. The V gene's germline CDR1 is SGHRS and CDR2 YFSETQ. Here the CDR3 reads CASSNEVRTDTQYF. DNA for the CDR3: TGCGCCAGCAGCAACGAAGTACGCACAGATACGCAGTATTTT.

This CDR3 reads CASSQGGQTGELFF. The DNA of the CDR3 is TGTGCCAGCAGCCAGGGAGGACAGACCGGGGAGCTGTTTTTT. The chain uses TRBV3-1 and TRBJ2-2, with D perhaps given as TRBD1 or TRBD2 (6 bases each). This CDR3 is 14 amino acids long. The V gene's germline CDR1 is LGHDT and CDR2 YNNKEL (reference sequence). Trimming stripped 3 bases from V and 5 bases from J, with 10 bases between.

This clonotype has more than one count but fewer than ten. The genes are TRBV3-1 and TRBJ2-5, with 9 bases that match TRBD2. Trimming took 5 bases from V and 3 from J; bases not matched to a gene: 7. The CDR3 is 15 amino acids. Germline V lookup: CDR1 LGHDT, CDR2 YNNKEL (reference sequence). The DNA for the CDR3 is TGTGCCAGCAGCAACAGCGGGAGGACTAAAGAGACCCAGTACTTC. Its translation is CASSNSGRTKETQYF.

J is TRBJ2-2 and V is TRBV24-1; 7 bases line up with TRBD1. Trimming took 3 bases from V and 6 from J; bases not matched to a gene: 15. The CDR3 consists of 18 residues. The germline CDR1 and CDR2 sequences are KGHDR and SFDVKD. CDR3 coding DNA: TGTGCCACCAGTGATCCGCTCAGACAGGGCCAGGATTCCGGGGAGCTGTTTTTT. It is translated as CATSDPLRQGQDSGELFF.

In its sample, this clonotype was seen a few times. V and J are TRBV4-1 and TRBJ1-6; D is unclear. The CDR3 is 18 residues long. Germline V CDR1 and CDR2: MGHRA, YSYEKL. With 3 bases removed from V and 0 bases from J, the gap between germline ends came to 15 bases. CDR3 region: CASSHPEVSSSYNSPLHF. The DNA of the CDR3 is TGCGCCAGCAGCCACCCTGAAGTATCCAGCTCCTATAATTCACCCCTCCACTTT.

This clonotype was recorded only once. This chain uses TRBV9 with TRBJ1-2, with unresolved D. Germline V gene sequence: CDR1 SGDLS, CDR2 YYNGEE. The CDR3 length is 13 residues. Trimming shortened V by 0 bases and J by 2 bases, and 5 bases separated the two germline ends. The CDR3 protein is CASSVDENYGYTF. CDR3 bases: TGTGCCAGCAGCGTAGACGAGAACTATGGCTACACCTTC.

This clonotype was seen a handful of times. The gene calls are TRBV11-2 and TRBJ2-7; 8 bases match TRBD2. V was clipped by 2 bases and J by 2 bases; unmatched bases: 5. The CDR3 extends over 15 amino acids. Germline V gives CDR1 SGHAT, CDR2 FQNNGV. DNA for the CDR3: TGTGCCAGCAGCTTATCTGGGGGACTAGCCTACGAGCAGTACTTC. Its translation is CASSLSGGLAYEQYF.

About this clonotype itself: Relative to the germline gene, one junction end is altered; a read error may explain this. The J gene is TRBJ1-1, the V gene TRBV15; D call uncertain. This CDR3 contains 12 residues. Per the germline V gene, CDR1 is LNHNV and CDR2 is YYDKDF (reference sequence). DNA of the CDR3: TGTGCCACCAGCCCCGGACTCTCTGCCGGGCTCTTT. Protein: CATSPGLSAGLF.

This clonotype was seen a handful of times. The CDR3 DNA is TGTGCCAGCAGCCCCTTCGCTTCCTTTAACAGGGGGCCAGAGACCCAGTACTTC. Its protein is CASSPFASFNRGPETQYF. The chain couples TRBV4-2 to TRBJ2-5; 9 bases match TRBD1. Trimming cost V 4 bases and J 4 bases; bases outside gene matches: 16. Germline V gives CDR1 LGHNA, CDR2 YNFKEQ. This CDR3 spans 18 amino acids.

V and J are TRBV4-2 and TRBJ2-1; possibly TRBD1 for D (6 bases). Trimming removed 1 base from V and 12 bases from J, with 13 bases in between. Germline-derived CDR1 and CDR2 are LGHNA and YNFKEQ. This CDR3 has 13 amino acids. CDR3 sequence: CASSQVGAFGQFF. The CDR3 DNA is TGTGCCAGCAGCCAAGTGGGGGCCTTTGGGCAGTTCTTC.

CDR3 DNA: TGTGCCAGCAGCTTATCCACAGGGTTGGACACTGAAGCTTTCTTT. This gives the protein CASSLSTGLDTEAFF. The chain employs TRBV7-3 and TRBJ1-1; tentatively, D is TRBD1 (6 bases). The CDR3 is made up of 15 amino acids. Per germline, CDR1 SGHTA and CDR2 FQGTGA. Trimming cost V 2 bases and J 3 bases, with 13 bases left between them.

This clonotype was counted a few times. This chain connects TRBV2 to TRBJ2-7; D is perhaps TRBD1 (5 bases). The CDR3 has 13 amino acids. V was trimmed by 7 bases and J by 4 bases, leaving 14 bases between them. CDR1 and CDR2 from the germline V gene are SNHLY and FYNNEI. Here the CDR3 reads CASNPQGLYEQYF. The DNA for the CDR3 is TGTGCCAGCAACCCGCAGGGCCTTTACGAGCAGTACTTC.

The chain has TRBV10-3 and TRBJ2-3; 13 nucleotides line up with TRBD2. Per the germline V gene, CDR1 is ENHRY and CDR2 is SYGVKD. The CDR3 totals 20 residues. Trimming took 0 bases from V and 1 from J; bases not matched to a gene: 10. The CDR3 coding sequence is TGTGCCATCAGTGAGTCCCCGACTAGCGGGGGGCGGAGTGGCACAGATACGCAGTATTTT. Its protein product is CAISESPTSGGRSGTDTQYF.

This clonotype was seen only a few times. The rearrangement joins TRBV15 to TRBJ2-1; 8 bases match TRBD2. Losses at the gene ends were 4 bases for V and 8 bases for J; bases not matched to a gene: 7. The germline gives CDR1 LNHNV, CDR2 YYDKDF (reference sequence). CDR3 size: 14 residues. CDR3 in DNA: TGTGCCACCAGCACTCGGACTAGCCGGCATGAGCAGTTCTTC. Its translation: CATSTRTSRHEQFF.

This chain links TRBV20-1 with TRBJ2-6, with unresolved D. Germline assignment: CDR1 DFQATT and CDR2 SNEGSKA (reference sequence). Trimming pared 3 bases from V and 3 bases from J, leaving 12 bases between. The CDR3 has 15 residues. CDR3 residues: CSARVGVSGANVLTF. The CDR3 nucleotides read TGCAGTGCTAGGGTTGGGGTGAGTGGGGCCAACGTCCTGACTTTC.

The chain is built from TRBV12-3 or TRBV12-4 and TRBJ2-2; 9 bases agree with TRBD2. With V trimmed by 5 bases and J by 1 base, 8 bases remained unmatched. The CDR3 runs 17 residues. CDR3 bases: TGTGCCAGCAGTCCCCTCTCAGCGGGGGGGAACACCGGGGAGCTGTTTTTT. It translates to CASSPLSAGGNTGELFF.